The rows below give T cell receptor beta chains drawn from one sample of a study of shared clonotypes between healthy human individuals. This table comes from immunoSEQ multiplex PCR, and its TCRdb copy is limited to in-frame clones, with some not included. The data contain around 1,000,000 clones, about 80% of them singletons. Sequenced input: memory CD4+ T cells from PBMCs. These TCRs come from a man between 18 and 29 years old in good health. Some clones in this sample may be carry-over from other donors' samples. The CDR3 runs from the conserved cysteine through the conserved F or W. The D gene is left open where the match is weak. Rows give clone size only sometimes, using once, few, many, or a class for an expanded clone.

TRBJ2-1 | TRBV27 | NA | TRBD2 | CASSLAGALYNEQFF | TGTGCCAGCAGTTTAGCGGGAGCCTTGTACAATGAGCAGTTCTTC
TRBJ2-2 | TRBV5-1 | NA | NA | CASSFSPGELFF | TGCGCCAGCAGCTTTTCCCCGGGGGAGCTGTTTTTT
TRBJ1-2 | TRBV6-1 | NA | NA | CASRRLQGSYGYTF | TGTGCCAGCAGAAGATTACAGGGATCCTATGGCTACACCTTC
TRBJ2-2 | TRBV10-1 | NA | NA | CASEDYTGELFF | TGCGCCAGCGAGGATTACACCGGGGAGCTGTTTTTT
TRBJ2-7 | TRBV6-1 | NA | TRBD2 | CASSSGRSYEQYF | TGTGCCAGCAGCTCCGGGAGGTCCTACGAGCAGTACTTC
TRBJ2-2 | TRBV28 | NA | NA | CASSLHRVEDTGELFF | TGTGCCAGCAGTTTACACAGGGTCGAGGACACCGGGGAGCTGTTTTTT
TRBJ2-1 | TRBV7-6 | NA | TRBD2 | CASSPWGLAPNEQFF | TGTGCCAGCAGCCCCTGGGGACTAGCCCCCAATGAGCAGTTCTTC
TRBJ2-7 | TRBV10-3 | few | TRBD1 | CAISRDRGFYEQYF | TGTGCCATCAGTAGGGACAGGGGGTTCTACGAGCAGTACTTC
TRBJ2-7 | TRBV9 | NA | NA | CASSVGPSSEQYF | TGTGCCAGCAGCGTAGGCCCTAGCTCCGAGCAGTACTTC
TRBJ1-4 | TRBV5-8 | many | TRBD1 | CASSEGQATNEKLFF | TGTGCCAGCAGCGAGGGACAGGCAACTAATGAAAAACTGTTTTTT
TRBJ1-2 | TRBV30 | NA | TRBD1 | CARGTGAGGYTF | TGTGCCCGAGGGACAGGGGCGGGTGGCTACACCTTC
TRBJ1-5 | TRBV28 | few | NA | CASSWASGQGFF | TGTGCCAGCAGTTGGGCGTCTGGGCAGGGTTTTTTC